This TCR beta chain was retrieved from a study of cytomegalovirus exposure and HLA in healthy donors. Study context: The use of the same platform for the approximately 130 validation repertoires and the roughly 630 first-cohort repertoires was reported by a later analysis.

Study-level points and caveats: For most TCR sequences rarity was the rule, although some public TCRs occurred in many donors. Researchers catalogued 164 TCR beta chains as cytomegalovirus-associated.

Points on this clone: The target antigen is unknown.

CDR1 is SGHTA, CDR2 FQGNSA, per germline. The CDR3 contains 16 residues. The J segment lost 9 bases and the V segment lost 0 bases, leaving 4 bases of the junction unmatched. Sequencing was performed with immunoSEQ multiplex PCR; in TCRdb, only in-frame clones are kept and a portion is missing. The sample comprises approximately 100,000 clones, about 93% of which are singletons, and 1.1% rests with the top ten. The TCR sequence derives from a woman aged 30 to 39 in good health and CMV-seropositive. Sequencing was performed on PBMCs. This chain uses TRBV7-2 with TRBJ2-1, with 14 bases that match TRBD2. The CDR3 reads CASSLAGTSGRSEQFF. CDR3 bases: TGTGCCAGCAGCTTAGCGGGGACTAGCGGGAGAAGTGAGCAGTTCTTC.